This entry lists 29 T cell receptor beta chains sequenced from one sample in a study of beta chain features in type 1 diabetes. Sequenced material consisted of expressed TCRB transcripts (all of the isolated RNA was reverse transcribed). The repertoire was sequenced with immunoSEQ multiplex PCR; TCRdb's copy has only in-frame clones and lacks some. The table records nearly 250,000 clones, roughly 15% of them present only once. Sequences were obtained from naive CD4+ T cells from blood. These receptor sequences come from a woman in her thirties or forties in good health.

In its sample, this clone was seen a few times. CDR3 in amino acids: CASSESLRGGSEFF. CDR3 nucleotide sequence: TGCGCCAGCAGTGAGTCTTTGCGGGGGGGTTCGGAGTTCTTC. The chain employs TRBV10-1 and TRBJ2-1; 9 nucleotides line up with TRBD2. There are 14 residues in the CDR3. Trimming cost V 0 bases and J 14 bases; bases outside gene matches: 8. Germline values: CDR1 WNHNN, CDR2 SYGVQD (reference sequence).

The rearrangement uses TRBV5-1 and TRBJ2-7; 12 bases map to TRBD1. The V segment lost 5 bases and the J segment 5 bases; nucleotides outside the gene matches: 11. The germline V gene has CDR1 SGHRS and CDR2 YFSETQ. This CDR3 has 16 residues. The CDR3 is CASSSAGTGGWDEQYF. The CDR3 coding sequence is TGCGCCAGCAGTTCTGCCGGGACAGGGGGCTGGGACGAGCAGTACTTC.

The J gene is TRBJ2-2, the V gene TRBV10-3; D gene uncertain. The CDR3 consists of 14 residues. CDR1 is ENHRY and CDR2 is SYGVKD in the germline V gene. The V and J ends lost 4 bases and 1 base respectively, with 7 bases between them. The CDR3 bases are TGTGCCATCAGTGCCGCGAGGAACACCGGGGAGCTGTTTTTT. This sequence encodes CAISAARNTGELFF.

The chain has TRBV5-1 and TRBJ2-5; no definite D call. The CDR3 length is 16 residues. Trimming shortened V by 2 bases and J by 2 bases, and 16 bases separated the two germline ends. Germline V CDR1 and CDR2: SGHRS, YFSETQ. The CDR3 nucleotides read TGCGCCAGCAGCTTTTCCCAGCTTGGGCCTCAAGAGACCCAGTACTTC. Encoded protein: CASSFSQLGPQETQYF. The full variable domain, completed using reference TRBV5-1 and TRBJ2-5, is KAGVTQTPRYLIKTRGQQVTLSCSPISGHRSVSWYQQTPGQGLQFLFEYFSETQRNKGNFPGRFSGRQFSNSRSEMNVSTLELGDSALYLCASSFSQLGPQETQYFGPGTRLLVL.

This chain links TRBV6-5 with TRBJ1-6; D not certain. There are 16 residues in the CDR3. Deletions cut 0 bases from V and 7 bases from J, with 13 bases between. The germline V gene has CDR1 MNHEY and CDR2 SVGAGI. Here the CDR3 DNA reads TGTGCCAGCAGTTACTCCTTACAGTTAAGGAATTCACCCCTCCACTTT. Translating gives CASSYSLQLRNSPLHF.

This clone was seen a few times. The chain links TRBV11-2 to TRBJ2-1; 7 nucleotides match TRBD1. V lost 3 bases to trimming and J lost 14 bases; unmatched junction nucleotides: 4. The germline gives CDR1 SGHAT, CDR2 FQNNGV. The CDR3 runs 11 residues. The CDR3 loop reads CASSFRDSKFF. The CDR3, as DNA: TGTGCCAGCAGCTTCCGGGACAGCAAGTTCTTC.

The CDR3 DNA sequence: TGTGCTAGTGGTTTGGGTACTGTGGGGGCGGAAGGCTACACCTTC. Its protein product is CASGLGTVGAEGYTF. The gene calls are TRBV12-5 and TRBJ1-2; D perhaps matches TRBD1 (6 bases). Germline V lookup: CDR1 LGHNT, CDR2 FRNRAP. The CDR3 has 15 amino acids. With 1 base removed from V and 8 bases from J, the gap between germline ends came to 17 bases.

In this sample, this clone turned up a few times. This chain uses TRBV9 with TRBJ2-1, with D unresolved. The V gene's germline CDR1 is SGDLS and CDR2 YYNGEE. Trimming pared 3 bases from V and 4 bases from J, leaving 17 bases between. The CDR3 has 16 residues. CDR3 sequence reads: CASSAFPRRAYNEQFF. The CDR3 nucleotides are TGTGCCAGCAGCGCATTCCCGCGGAGAGCTTACAATGAGCAGTTCTTC.

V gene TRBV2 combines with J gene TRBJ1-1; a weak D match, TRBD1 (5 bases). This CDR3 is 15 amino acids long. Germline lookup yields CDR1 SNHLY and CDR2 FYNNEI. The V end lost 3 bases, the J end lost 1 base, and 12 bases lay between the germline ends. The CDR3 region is CASSDEEGWNTEAFF. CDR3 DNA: TGTGCCAGCAGTGATGAGGAGGGGTGGAACACTGAAGCTTTCTTT.

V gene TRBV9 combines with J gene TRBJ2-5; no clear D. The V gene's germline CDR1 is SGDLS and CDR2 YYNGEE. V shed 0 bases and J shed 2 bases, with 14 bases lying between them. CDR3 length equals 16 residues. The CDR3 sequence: CASSVEILSQQETQYF. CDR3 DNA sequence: TGTGCCAGCAGCGTAGAGATCCTAAGCCAACAAGAGACCCAGTACTTC.

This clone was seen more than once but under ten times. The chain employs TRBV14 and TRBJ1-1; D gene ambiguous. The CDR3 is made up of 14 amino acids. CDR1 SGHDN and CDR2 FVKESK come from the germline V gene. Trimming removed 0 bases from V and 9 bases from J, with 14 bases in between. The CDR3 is CASSQEARHSKAFF. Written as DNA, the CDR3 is TGTGCCAGCAGCCAAGAGGCCCGACACAGCAAAGCTTTCTTT.

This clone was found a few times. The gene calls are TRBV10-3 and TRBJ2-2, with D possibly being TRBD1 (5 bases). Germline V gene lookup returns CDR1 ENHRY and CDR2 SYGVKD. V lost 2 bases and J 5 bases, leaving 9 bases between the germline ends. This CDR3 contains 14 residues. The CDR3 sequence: CAISEDRQTGELFF. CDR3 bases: TGTGCCATCAGTGAGGATCGACAGACCGGGGAGCTGTTTTTT.

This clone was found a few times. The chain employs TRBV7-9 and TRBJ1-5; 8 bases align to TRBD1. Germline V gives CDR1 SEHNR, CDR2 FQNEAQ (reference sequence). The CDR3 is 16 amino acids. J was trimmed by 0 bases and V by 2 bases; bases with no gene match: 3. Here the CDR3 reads CASSLTGGVSNQPQHF. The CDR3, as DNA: TGTGCCAGCAGCTTAACAGGGGGGGTTAGCAATCAGCCCCAGCATTTT.

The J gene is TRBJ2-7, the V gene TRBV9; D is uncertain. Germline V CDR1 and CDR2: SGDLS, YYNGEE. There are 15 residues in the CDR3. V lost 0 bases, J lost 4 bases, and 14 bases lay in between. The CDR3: CASSVEAGVVYEQYF. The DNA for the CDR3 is TGTGCCAGCAGCGTAGAGGCAGGCGTCGTGTACGAGCAGTACTTC.

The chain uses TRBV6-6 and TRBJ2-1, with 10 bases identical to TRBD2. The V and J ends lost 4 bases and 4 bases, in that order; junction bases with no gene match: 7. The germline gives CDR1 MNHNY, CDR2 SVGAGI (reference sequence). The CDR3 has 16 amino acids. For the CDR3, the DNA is TGTGCCAGCAGTTCCCAAGCGGGGGGGCCTTACAATGAGCAGTTCTTC. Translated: CASSSQAGGPYNEQFF.

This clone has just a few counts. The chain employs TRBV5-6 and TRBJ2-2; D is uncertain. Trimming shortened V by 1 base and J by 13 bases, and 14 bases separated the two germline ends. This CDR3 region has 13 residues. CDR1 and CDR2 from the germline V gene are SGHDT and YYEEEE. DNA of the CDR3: TGTGCCAGCAGCTTGCATAACCCGTTGAGGCTGTTTTTT. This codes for CASSLHNPLRLFF. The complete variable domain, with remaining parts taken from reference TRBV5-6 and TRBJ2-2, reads DAGVTQSPTHLIKTRGQQVTLRCSPKSGHDTVSWYQQALGQGPQFIFQYYEEEERQRGNFPDRFSGHQFPNYSSELNVNALLLGDSALYLCASSLHNPLRLFFGEGSRLTVL.

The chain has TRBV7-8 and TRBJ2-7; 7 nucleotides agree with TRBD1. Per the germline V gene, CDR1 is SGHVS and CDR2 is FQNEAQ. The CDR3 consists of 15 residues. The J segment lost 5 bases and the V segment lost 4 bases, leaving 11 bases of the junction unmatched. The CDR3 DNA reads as TGTGCCAGCAGCTCTACGGACAGGTCCGCGAACGAGCAGTACTTC. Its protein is CASSSTDRSANEQYF.

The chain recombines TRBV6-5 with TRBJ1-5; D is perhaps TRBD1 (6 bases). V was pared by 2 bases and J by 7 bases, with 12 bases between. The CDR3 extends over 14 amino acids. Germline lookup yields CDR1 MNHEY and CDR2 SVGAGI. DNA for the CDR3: TGTGCCAGCAGTTACCAGGGGCAGGGGCAGCCCCAGCATTTT. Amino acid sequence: CASSYQGQGQPQHF.

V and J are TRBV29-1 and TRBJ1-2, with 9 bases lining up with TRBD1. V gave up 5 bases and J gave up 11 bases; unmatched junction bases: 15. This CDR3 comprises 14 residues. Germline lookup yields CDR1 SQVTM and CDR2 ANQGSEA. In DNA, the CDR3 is TGCAGCGTTCGAAGTTGGGACAGGGAAATTAAGTACACCTTC. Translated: CSVRSWDREIKYTF.

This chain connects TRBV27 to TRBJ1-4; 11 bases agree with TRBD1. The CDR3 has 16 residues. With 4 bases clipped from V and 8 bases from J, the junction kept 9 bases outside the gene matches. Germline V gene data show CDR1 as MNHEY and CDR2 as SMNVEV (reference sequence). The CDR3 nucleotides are TGTGCCAGCAGTTCTGGACAGGGGGCGCCGGGGGAAAAACTGTTTTTT. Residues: CASSSGQGAPGEKLFF. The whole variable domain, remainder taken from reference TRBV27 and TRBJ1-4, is EAQVTQNPRYLITVTGKKLTVTCSQNMNHEYMSWYRQDPGLGLRQIYYSMNVEVTDKGDVPEGYKVSRKEKRNFPLILESPSPNQTSLYFCASSSGQGAPGEKLFFGSGTQLSVL.

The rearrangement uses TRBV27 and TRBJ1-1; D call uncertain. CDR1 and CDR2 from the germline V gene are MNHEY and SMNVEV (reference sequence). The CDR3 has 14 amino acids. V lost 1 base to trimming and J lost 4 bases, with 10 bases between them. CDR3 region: CASSLYVGATEAFF. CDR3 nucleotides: TGTGCCAGCAGTTTATACGTGGGAGCCACTGAAGCTTTCTTT.

CDR3 sequence: CASNRRGGGIQYF. CDR3 coding DNA: TGTGCCAGCAACCGCAGGGGCGGCGGCATTCAGTACTTC. The chain couples TRBV7-2 to TRBJ2-4; D might be TRBD1 (6 bases). Germline V gives CDR1 SGHTA, CDR2 FQGNSA. V lost 7 bases and J 9 bases, leaving 16 bases between the germline ends. The length of the CDR3 is 13 residues.

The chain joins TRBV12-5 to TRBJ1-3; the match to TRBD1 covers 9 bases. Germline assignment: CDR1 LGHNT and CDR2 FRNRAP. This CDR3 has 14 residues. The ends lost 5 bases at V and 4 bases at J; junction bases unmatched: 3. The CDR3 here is CASGVTGGGNTIYF. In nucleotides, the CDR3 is TGTGCTAGTGGTGTGACAGGGGGAGGAAACACCATATATTTT.

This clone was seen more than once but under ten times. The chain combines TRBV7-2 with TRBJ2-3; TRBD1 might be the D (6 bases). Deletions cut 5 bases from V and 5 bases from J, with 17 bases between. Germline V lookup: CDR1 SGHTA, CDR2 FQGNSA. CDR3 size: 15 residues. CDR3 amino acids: CASSGRGQVGDTQYF. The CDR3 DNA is TGTGCCAGCAGCGGCAGGGGTCAGGTGGGAGATACGCAGTATTTT.

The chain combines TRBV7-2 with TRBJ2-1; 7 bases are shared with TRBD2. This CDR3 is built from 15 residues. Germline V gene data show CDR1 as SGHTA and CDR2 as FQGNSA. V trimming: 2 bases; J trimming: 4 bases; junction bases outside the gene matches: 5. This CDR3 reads CASSLRRGKYNEQFF. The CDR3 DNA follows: TGTGCCAGCAGCTTACGGCGGGGGAAATACAATGAGCAGTTCTTC.

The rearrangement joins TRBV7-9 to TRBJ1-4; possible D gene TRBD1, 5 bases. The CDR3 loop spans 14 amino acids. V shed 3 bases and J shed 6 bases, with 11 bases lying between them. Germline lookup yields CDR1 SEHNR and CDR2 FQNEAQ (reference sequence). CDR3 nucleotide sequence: TGTGCCAGCAGCTTCGGGCAGGGCGATGAAAAACTGTTTTTT. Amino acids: CASSFGQGDEKLFF.

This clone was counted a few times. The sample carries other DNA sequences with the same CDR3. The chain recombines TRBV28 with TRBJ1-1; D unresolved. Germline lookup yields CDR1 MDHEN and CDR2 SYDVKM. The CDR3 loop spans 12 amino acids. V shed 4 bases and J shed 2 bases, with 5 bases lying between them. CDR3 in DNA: TGTGCCAGCAGTTCAGTTAACACTGAAGCTTTCTTT. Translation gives CASSSVNTEAFF.

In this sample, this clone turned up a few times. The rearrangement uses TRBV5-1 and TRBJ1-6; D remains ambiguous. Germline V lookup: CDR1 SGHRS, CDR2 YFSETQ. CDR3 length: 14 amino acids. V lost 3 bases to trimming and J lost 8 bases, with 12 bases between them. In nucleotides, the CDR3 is TGCGCCAGCAGCTCCGTTTCCCGGGATTCACCCCTCCACTTT. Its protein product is CASSSVSRDSPLHF.

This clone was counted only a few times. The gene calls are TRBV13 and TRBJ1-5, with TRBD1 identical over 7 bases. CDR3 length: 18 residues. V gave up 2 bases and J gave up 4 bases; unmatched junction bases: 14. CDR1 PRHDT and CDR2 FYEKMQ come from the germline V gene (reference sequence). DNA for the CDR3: TGTGCCAGCAGCTTAAGCCACCGGCGGACAGGTGGGAATCAGCCCCAGCATTTT. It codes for CASSLSHRRTGGNQPQHF.